The rows below give T cell receptor beta chains drawn from one sample of a study of cytomegalovirus exposure and HLA in healthy donors. Assay used: immunoSEQ multiplex PCR; TCRdb lists only in-frame clones, some missing. Found here are 150,000 to 200,000 clones, 80% to 90% of them singletons; the top ten hold about a tenth. Sequencing was carried out using PBMCs. Every receptor here comes from a man in his late teens or twenties in good health and CMV-seropositive. CDR3s include the opening cysteine and the closing phenylalanine or tryptophan. The D gene is left open where the match is weak. Clone size is shown for a subset of rows, as once, few, many or a class of expanded clone.

d_gene	v_gene	j_gene	abundance	CDR3nt	CDR3aa
TRBD2	TRBV10-1	TRBJ2-3	.	TGCGCCAGCAGTGAGGGAATATGGCGGGGGGGCCAAGATACGCAGTATTTT	CASSEGIWRGGQDTQYF
TRBD1	TRBV6-1	TRBJ2-6	.	TGTGCCAGCATTAACAGGGGGAATGGGGCCAACGTCCTGACTTTC	CASINRGNGANVLTF
.	TRBV19	TRBJ2-7	.	TGTGCCAGTAGTATACGACCCGGACTATACGAGCAGTACTTC	CASSIRPGLYEQYF
TRBD1	TRBV30	TRBJ1-3	.	TGTGCCTGGACGACAGGGGTGGACACCATATATTTT	CAWTTGVDTIYF
.	TRBV5-1	TRBJ2-7	.	TGCGCCAGCAGCATCTTTTCTAAGTCCGAGCAGTACTTC	CASSIFSKSEQYF
TRBD2	TRBV6-1	TRBJ2-7	.	TGTGCCAGCTTGATGAGCGGGGGCTACGAGCAGTACTTC	CASLMSGGYEQYF
TRBD1	TRBV5-8	TRBJ2-7	.	TGTGCCAGCAGCCAACGGACAGGGCAAGGCGAGCAGTACTTC	CASSQRTGQGEQYF
.	TRBV29-1	TRBJ2-3	.	TGCAGCGTTTCTAGCGCTATAGGAGATACGCAGTATTTT	CSVSSAIGDTQYF
.	TRBV6-5	TRBJ1-2	.	TGTGCCAGCAGTTACGTCCCTATACAGGGTAACTATGGCTACACCTTC	CASSYVPIQGNYGYTF
.	TRBV5-1	TRBJ2-3	.	TGCGCCAGCAGCTTGGCCGTTGGGCCATGGGATACGCAGTATTTT	CASSLAVGPWDTQYF
TRBD1	TRBV6-4	TRBJ2-2	many	TGTGCCAGCAGTTCTACAGGGGGTGTCGGGGAGCTGTTTTTT	CASSSTGGVGELFF
.	TRBV6-1	TRBJ1-1	.	TGTGCCAGCAGCCAGTTTTGGGCGAACACTGAAGCTTTCTTT	CASSQFWANTEAFF
TRBD1	TRBV6-6	TRBJ1-2	once	TGTGCCAGCAGTTACTCCGGGACAGGACCCAACTATGGCTACACCTTC	CASSYSGTGPNYGYTF
.	TRBV27	TRBJ1-6	.	TGTGCCAGCAGTTCCACGGGGGGGGCAGGTCTCCACTTT	CASSSTGGAGLHF
.	TRBV19	TRBJ2-5	.	TGTGCCAGTAGTATACAGGGGGGTTGGAAAGAGACCCAGTACTTC	CASSIQGGWKETQYF
TRBD2	TRBV10-2	TRBJ2-1	.	TGCGCCAGCAGTGAGAAGCGCGGGGGGGCCGATGAGCAGTTCTTC	CASSEKRGGADEQFF
.	TRBV14	TRBJ1-1	.	TGTGCCAGCAGCCAAGGTAGCAGGGCTTGGTCGGGCACTGAAGCTTTCTTT	CASSQGSRAWSGTEAFF
TRBD2	TRBV27	TRBJ2-7	.	TGTGCCAGCAGTTATAGCGGGGCCTCCTACGAGCAGTACTTC	CASSYSGASYEQYF
.	TRBV27	TRBJ1-1	.	TGTGCCAGCAGTTTAAGACAGAATCCGAACACTGAAGCTTTCTTT	CASSLRQNPNTEAFF
.	TRBV6-5	TRBJ1-1	.	TGTGCCAGCAGTTGGTCGGGGGGGGGAAGCACTGAAGCTTTCTTT	CASSWSGGGSTEAFF
TRBD2	TRBV29-1	TRBJ2-3	.	TGCAGCGTTGAGACTAGCGGAAGAGATACGCAGTATTTT	CSVETSGRDTQYF
.	TRBV5-1	TRBJ2-3	.	TGCGCCAGCAGCGAAGTAGCCACAGATACGCAGTATTTT	CASSEVATDTQYF
.	TRBV9	TRBJ2-7	.	TGTGCCAGCAGCCCCACGGAGAGCTCCTACGAGCAGTACTTC	CASSPTESSYEQYF
.	TRBV14	TRBJ1-3	.	TGTGCCAGCAGCCTGGGTCTGGACATTGCTGGAAACACCATATATTTT	CASSLGLDIAGNTIYF
.	TRBV7-9	TRBJ1-2	.	TGTGCCAGCAGCTTTGGGGGGTACACCTTC	CASSFGGYTF